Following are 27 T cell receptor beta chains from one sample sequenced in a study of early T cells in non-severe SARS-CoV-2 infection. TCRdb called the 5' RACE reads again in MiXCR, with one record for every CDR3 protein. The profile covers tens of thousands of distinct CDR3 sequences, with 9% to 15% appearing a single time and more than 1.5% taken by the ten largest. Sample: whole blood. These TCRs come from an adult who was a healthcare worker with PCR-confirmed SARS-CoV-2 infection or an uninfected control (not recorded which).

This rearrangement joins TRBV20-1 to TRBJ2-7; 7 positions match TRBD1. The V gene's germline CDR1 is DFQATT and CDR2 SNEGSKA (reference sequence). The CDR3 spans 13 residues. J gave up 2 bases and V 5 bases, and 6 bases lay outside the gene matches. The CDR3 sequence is CSAPDRATYEQYF. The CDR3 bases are TGCAGTGCTCCCGACAGGGCCACCTACGAGCAGTACTTC.

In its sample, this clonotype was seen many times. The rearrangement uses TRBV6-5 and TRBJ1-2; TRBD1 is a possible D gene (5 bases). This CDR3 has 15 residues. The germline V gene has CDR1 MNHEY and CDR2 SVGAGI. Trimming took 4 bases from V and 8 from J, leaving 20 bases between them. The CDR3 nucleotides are TGTGCCAGCAGTTCGCACGCTTCCGGGGCAGTAGGCTACACCTTC. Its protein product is CASSSHASGAVGYTF.

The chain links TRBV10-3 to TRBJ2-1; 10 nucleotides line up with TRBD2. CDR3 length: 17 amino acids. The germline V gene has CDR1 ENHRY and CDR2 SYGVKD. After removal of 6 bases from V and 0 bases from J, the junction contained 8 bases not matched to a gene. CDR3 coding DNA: TGTGCCATCAGGGAGGCTAGCGGGGGTAGCTCCTACAATGAGCAGTTCTTC. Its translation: CAIREASGGSSYNEQFF.

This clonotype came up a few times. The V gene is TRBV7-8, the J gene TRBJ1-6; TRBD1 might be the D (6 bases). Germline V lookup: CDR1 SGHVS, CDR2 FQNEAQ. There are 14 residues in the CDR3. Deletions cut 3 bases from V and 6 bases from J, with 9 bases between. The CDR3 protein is CASSLGGGNSPLHF. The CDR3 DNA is TGTGCCAGCAGCTTGGGGGGCGGTAATTCACCCCTCCACTTT.

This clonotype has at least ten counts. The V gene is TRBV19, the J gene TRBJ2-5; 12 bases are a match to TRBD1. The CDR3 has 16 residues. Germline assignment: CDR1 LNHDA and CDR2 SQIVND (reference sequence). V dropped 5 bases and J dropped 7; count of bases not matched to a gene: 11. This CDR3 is CASSLGTGGSGVTQYF. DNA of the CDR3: TGTGCCAGTAGTCTAGGGACAGGGGGCTCCGGTGTGACCCAGTACTTC.

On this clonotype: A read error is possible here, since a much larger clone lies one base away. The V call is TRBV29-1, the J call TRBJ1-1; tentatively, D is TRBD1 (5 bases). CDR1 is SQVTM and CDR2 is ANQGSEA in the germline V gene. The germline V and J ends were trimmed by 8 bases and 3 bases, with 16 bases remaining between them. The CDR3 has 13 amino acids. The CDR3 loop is CSPQDGWHTEAFF. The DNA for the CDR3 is TGCAGCCCACAGGACGGGTGGCACACTGAAGCTTTCTTT.

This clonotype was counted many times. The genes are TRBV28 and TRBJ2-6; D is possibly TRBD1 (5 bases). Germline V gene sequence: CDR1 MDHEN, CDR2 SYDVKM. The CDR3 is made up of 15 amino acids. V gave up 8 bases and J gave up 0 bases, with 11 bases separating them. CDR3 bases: TGTGCCAGCGGGGCAGGGCGCTCTGGGGCCAACGTCCTGACTTTC. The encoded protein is CASGAGRSGANVLTF.

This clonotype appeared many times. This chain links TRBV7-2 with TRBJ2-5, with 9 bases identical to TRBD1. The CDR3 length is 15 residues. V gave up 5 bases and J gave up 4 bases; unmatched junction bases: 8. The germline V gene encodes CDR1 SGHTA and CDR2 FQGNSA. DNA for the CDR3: TGTGCCAGCAGCCCTGACAGGGGGAGAACAGAGACCCAGTACTTC. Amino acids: CASSPDRGRTETQYF.

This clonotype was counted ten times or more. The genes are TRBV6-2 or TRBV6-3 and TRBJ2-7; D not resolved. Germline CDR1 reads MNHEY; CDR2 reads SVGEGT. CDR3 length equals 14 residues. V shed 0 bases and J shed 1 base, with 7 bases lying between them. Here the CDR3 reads CASSYSQESYEQYF. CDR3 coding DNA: TGTGCCAGCAGTTACTCGCAGGAATCCTACGAGCAGTACTTC.

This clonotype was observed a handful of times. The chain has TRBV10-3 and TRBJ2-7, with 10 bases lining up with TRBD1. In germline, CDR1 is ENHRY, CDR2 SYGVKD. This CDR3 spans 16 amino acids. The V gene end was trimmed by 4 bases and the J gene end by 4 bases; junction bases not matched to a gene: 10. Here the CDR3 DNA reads TGTGCCATCAGTGGAGGATCCGGGACAGGGGAGTACGAGCAGTACTTC. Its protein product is CAISGGSGTGEYEQYF.

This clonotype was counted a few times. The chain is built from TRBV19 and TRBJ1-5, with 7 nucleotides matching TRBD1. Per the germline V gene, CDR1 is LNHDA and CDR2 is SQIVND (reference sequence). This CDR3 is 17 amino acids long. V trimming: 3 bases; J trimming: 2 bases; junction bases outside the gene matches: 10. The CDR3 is CASSMEVQGVRNQPQHF. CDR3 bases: TGTGCCAGTAGTATGGAGGTTCAGGGGGTTCGCAATCAGCCCCAGCATTTT.

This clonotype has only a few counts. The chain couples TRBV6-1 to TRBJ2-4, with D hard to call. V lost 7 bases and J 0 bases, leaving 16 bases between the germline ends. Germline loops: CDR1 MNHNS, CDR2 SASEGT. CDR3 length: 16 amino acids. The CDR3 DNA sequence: TGTGCCAGCACCCCGGGCATCGCACCAGCCAAAAACATTCAGTACTTC. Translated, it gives CASTPGIAPAKNIQYF.

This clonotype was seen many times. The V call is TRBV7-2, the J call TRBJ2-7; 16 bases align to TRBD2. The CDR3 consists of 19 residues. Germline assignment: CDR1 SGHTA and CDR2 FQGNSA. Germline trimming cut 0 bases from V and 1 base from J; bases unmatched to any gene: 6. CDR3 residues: CASSLAQPGLAGGSYEQYF. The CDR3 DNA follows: TGTGCCAGCAGCTTAGCCCAACCGGGACTAGCGGGGGGGTCCTACGAGCAGTACTTC.

CDR3 nucleotides: TGTGCCAGCAGCTTACAGCGGGGGGGCATAGATACGCAGTATTTT. It specifies CASSLQRGGIDTQYF. This chain links TRBV7-8 with TRBJ2-3, with 10 bases identical to TRBD2. With 2 bases clipped from V and 5 bases from J, the junction kept 4 bases outside the gene matches. CDR1 and CDR2 (germline): SGHVS, FQNEAQ. This CDR3 is 15 amino acids long.

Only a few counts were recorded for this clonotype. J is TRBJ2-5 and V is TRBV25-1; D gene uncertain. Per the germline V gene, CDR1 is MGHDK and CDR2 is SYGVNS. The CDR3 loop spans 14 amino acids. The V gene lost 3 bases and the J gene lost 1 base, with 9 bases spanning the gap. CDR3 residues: CASSEARIQETQYF. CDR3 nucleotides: TGTGCCAGCAGTGAGGCCCGAATCCAAGAGACCCAGTACTTC.

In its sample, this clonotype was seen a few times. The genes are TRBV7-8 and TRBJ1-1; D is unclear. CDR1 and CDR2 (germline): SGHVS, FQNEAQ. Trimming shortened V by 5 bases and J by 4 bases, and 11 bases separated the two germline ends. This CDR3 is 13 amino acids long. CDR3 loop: CASSMPRGTEAFF. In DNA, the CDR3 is TGTGCCAGCAGCATGCCGCGGGGCACTGAAGCTTTCTTT.

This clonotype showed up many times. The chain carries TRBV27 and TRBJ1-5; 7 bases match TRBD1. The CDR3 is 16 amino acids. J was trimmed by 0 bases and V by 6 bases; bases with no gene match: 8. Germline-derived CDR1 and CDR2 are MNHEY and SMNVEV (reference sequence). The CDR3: CASRATGSFSNQPQHF. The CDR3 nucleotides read TGTGCCAGCAGGGCGACAGGGTCCTTTAGCAATCAGCCCCAGCATTTT.

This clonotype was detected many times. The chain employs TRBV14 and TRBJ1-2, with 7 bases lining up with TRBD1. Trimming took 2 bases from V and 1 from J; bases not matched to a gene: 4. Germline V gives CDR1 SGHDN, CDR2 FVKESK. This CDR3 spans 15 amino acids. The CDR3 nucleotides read TGTGCCAGCAGCCAAATGGGACAGCTTAACTATGGCTACACCTTC. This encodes CASSQMGQLNYGYTF.

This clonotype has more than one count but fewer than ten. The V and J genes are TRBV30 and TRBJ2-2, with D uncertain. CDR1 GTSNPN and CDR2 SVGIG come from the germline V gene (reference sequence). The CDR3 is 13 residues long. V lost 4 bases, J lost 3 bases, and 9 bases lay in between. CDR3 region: CAWTEADTGELFF. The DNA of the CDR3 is TGTGCCTGGACCGAGGCCGACACCGGGGAGCTGTTTTTT. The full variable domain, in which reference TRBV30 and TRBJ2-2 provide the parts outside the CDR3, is SQTIHQWPATLVQPVGSPLSLECTVEGTSNPNLYWYRQAAGRGLQLLFYSVGIGQISSEVPQNLSASRPQDRQFILSSKKLLLSDSGFYLCAWTEADTGELFFGEGSRLTVL.

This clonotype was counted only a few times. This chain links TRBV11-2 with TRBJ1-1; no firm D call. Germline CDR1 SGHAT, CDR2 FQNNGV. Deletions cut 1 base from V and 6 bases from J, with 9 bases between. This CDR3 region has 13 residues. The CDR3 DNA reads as TGTGCCAGCAGCTTAGCCGGGGTGGCTGAAGCTTTCTTT. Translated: CASSLAGVAEAFF.

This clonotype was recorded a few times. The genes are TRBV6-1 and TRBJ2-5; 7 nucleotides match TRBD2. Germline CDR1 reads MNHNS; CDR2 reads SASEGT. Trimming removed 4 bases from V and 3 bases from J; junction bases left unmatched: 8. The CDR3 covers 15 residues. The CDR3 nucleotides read TGTGCCAGCAGTGGCAGACTAGCTCGAAAAGAGACCCAGTACTTC. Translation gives CASSGRLARKETQYF.

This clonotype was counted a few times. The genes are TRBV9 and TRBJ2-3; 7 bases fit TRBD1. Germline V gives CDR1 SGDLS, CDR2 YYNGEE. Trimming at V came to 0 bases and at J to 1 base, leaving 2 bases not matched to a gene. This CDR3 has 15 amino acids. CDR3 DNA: TGTGCCAGCAGCGTAGCTCAGGGGGGCACAGATACGCAGTATTTT. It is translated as CASSVAQGGTDTQYF.

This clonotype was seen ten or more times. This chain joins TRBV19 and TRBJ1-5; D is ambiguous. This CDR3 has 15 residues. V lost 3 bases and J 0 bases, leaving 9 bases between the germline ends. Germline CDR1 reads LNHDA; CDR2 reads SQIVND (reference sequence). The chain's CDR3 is CASSITDHSNQPQHF. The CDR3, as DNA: TGTGCCAGTAGTATCACGGACCATAGCAATCAGCCCCAGCATTTT.

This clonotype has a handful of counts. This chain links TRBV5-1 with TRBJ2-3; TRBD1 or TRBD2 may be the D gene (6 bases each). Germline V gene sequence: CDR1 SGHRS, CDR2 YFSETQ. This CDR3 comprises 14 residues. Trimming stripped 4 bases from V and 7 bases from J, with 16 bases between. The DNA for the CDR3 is TGCGCCAGCAGCATTGATCCGGGGGCGAATACGCAGTATTTT. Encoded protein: CASSIDPGANTQYF.

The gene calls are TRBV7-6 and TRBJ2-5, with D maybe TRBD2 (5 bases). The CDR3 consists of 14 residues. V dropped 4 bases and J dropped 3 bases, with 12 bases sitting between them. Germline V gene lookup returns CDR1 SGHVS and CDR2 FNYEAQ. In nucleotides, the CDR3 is TGTGCCAGCAGCTCCCCGGGATGGAAAGAGACCCAGTACTTC. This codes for CASSSPGWKETQYF.

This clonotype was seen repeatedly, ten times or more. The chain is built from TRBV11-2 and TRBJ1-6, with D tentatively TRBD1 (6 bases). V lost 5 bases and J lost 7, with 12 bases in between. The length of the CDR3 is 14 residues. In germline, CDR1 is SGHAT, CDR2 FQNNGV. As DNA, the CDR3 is TGTGCCAGCAGCGTCCGGGACACCAATTCACCCCTCCACTTT. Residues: CASSVRDTNSPLHF.

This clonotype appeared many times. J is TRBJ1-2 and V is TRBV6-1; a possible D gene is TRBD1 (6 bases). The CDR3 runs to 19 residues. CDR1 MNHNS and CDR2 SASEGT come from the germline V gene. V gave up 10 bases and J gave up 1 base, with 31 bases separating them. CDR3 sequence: CATGSQWGGQRIFNYGYTF. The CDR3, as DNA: TGTGCCACCGGGTCCCAATGGGGGGGACAACGGATTTTTAACTATGGCTACACCTTC.